The 21 T cell receptor beta chains below come from one sample, sequenced in a study of monozygotic twins with cystic fibrosis. The protocol was immunoSEQ multiplex PCR, while the TCRdb copy is restricted to in-frame clones and leaves out a portion. In the table there are under 40,000 clones, around 96% of which are singletons. Input material: blood. The origin of the receptors is a girl aged 2 to 9 with cystic fibrosis.

The CDR3 protein is CASSTTNREVANTEAFF. CDR3 DNA: TGTGCCAGTAGTACCACGAACAGGGAAGTTGCGAACACTGAAGCTTTCTTT. The rearrangement links TRBV19 to TRBJ1-1, with a possible D match to TRBD1 (6 bases). This CDR3 spans 17 amino acids. V was cut by 4 bases and J by 1 base, with 19 bases left in between. Per the germline V gene, CDR1 is LNHDA and CDR2 is SQIVND (reference sequence).

The rearrangement uses TRBV27 and TRBJ2-7; a possible D gene is TRBD2 (5 bases). Per germline, CDR1 MNHEY and CDR2 SMNVEV (reference sequence). The CDR3 has 13 amino acids. V was trimmed by 8 bases and J by 0 bases, leaving 11 bases between them. The CDR3 loop reads CASRGPPSYEQYF. Written as DNA, the CDR3 is TGTGCCAGCCGCGGGCCGCCCTCCTACGAGCAGTACTTC.

The J gene is TRBJ1-1, the V gene TRBV2; D remains ambiguous. V lost 6 bases to trimming and J lost 8 bases, with 10 bases between them. Germline CDR1 reads SNHLY; CDR2 reads FYNNEI. The CDR3 length is 11 residues. CDR3 bases: TGTGCCAGCAGGAGAAATTACGAAGCTTTCTTT. This sequence encodes CASRRNYEAFF. The whole variable domain, filled in from reference TRBV2 and TRBJ1-1, reads EPEVTQTPSHQVTQMGQEVILRCVPISNHLYFYWYRQILGQKVEFLVSFYNNEISEKSEIFDDQFSVERPDGSNFTLKIRSTKLEDSAMYFCASRRNYEAFFGQGTRLTVV.

The chain uses TRBV25-1 and TRBJ1-3, with TRBD1 matching 9 bases. Germline CDR1 reads MGHDK; CDR2 reads SYGVNS. V dropped 1 base and J dropped 0; count of bases not matched to a gene: 7. CDR3 length: 18 amino acids. The CDR3 sequence: CASSEFRTGDPSGNTIYF. For the CDR3, the DNA is TGTGCCAGCAGTGAATTTCGGACAGGGGATCCCTCTGGAAACACCATATATTTT.

This sequence joins TRBV7-8 and TRBJ1-2; 8 bases are a match to TRBD1. Per the germline V gene, CDR1 is SGHVS and CDR2 is FQNEAQ. After removal of 5 bases from V and 0 bases from J, the junction contained 5 bases not matched to a gene. The CDR3 spans 15 residues. The CDR3 loop reads CASSPDRATNYGYTF. The CDR3 nucleotides read TGTGCCAGCAGCCCGGACAGGGCAACTAACTATGGCTACACCTTC.

The V gene is TRBV29-1, the J gene TRBJ2-5; D is unresolved. Germline V lookup: CDR1 SQVTM, CDR2 ANQGSEA. The CDR3 length is 11 residues. The V end lost 4 bases, the J end lost 2 bases, and 5 bases lay between the germline ends. Here the CDR3 DNA reads TGCAGCGTTGGGCAGCAAGAGACCCAGTACTTC. It encodes CSVGQQETQYF.

The chain uses TRBV5-1 and TRBJ2-3; 10 nucleotides agree with TRBD2. The CDR3 extends over 17 amino acids. Germline V gene sequence: CDR1 SGHRS, CDR2 YFSETQ. Trimming removed 2 bases from V and 6 bases from J; junction bases left unmatched: 12. The CDR3 region has the DNA TGCGCCAGCAGCTTCCGCGGGCTAGCGGGAGTTCCTGATACGCAGTATTTT. It encodes CASSFRGLAGVPDTQYF.

This sequence joins TRBV30 and TRBJ2-4; D not resolved. This CDR3 has 11 amino acids. Per germline, CDR1 GTSNPN and CDR2 SVGIG (reference sequence). Trimming pared 3 bases from V and 10 bases from J, leaving 10 bases between. The CDR3 here is CAWRNLAIQYF. The CDR3, as DNA: TGTGCCTGGAGAAACCTGGCGATTCAGTACTTC. Drawing the rest from reference TRBV30 and TRBJ2-4, the complete variable domain is SQTIHQWPATLVQPVGSPLSLECTVEGTSNPNLYWYRQAAGRGLQLLFYSVGIGQISSEVPQNLSASRPQDRQFILSSKKLLLSDSGFYLCAWRNLAIQYFGAGTRLSVL.

This rearrangement joins TRBV7-3 to TRBJ2-7, with D possibly being TRBD1 (5 bases). This CDR3 is built from 15 residues. The germline V gene encodes CDR1 SGHTA and CDR2 FQGTGA. Trimming pared 5 bases from V and 5 bases from J, leaving 19 bases between. This chain's CDR3 is CASSPGVGPRDEQYF. CDR3 DNA sequence: TGTGCCAGCAGCCCAGGCGTGGGGCCTCGGGACGAGCAGTACTTC.

This clone has just one count. The rearrangement uses TRBV6-5 and TRBJ1-1; D might be TRBD1 (5 bases). The ends were cut back, 11 bases at V and 5 bases at J, with 21 bases in the middle. This CDR3 region has 14 residues. Germline V gives CDR1 MNHEY, CDR2 SVGAGI. CDR3 region: CAARRGGAGTEAFF. The CDR3 DNA reads TGTGCCGCACGGAGGGGTGGGGCCGGAACTGAAGCTTTCTTT.

The CDR3 here is CASSLGRVTEAFF. The DNA for the CDR3 is TGCGCCAGCAGCTTGGGCAGGGTGACTGAAGCTTTCTTT. The chain is built from TRBV5-1 and TRBJ1-1; weak D call: TRBD1 (5 bases). V dropped 0 bases and J dropped 5 bases, with 8 bases sitting between them. The CDR3 contains 13 residues. Germline CDR1 is SGHRS and CDR2 is YFSETQ.

The gene calls are TRBV6-5 and TRBJ1-1; TRBD1 matches at 9 bases. In germline, CDR1 is MNHEY, CDR2 SVGAGI. V trimming: 4 bases; J trimming: 7 bases; junction bases outside the gene matches: 1. This CDR3 has 12 amino acids. The CDR3 spells CASSLGQGEAFF. For the CDR3, the DNA is TGTGCCAGCAGTTTGGGACAGGGTGAAGCTTTCTTT.

This clone was detected only once. This rearrangement joins TRBV28 to TRBJ2-7; D gene ambiguous. Germline assignment: CDR1 MDHEN and CDR2 SYDVKM. The CDR3 runs to 12 residues. V was shortened by 5 bases and J by 4 bases, with 9 bases between the two germline ends. The CDR3 bases are TGTGCCAGCAGTGGCGGAGTATACGAGCAGTACTTC. It encodes CASSGGVYEQYF.

The rearrangement uses TRBV25-1 and TRBJ1-2, with a tentative D call TRBD1 (5 bases). Trimming removed 4 bases at V and 1 base at J, with 10 bases between. The germline V gene encodes CDR1 MGHDK and CDR2 SYGVNS. This CDR3 region has 14 residues. CDR3 loop: CASSVRGFNYGYTF. CDR3 DNA sequence: TGTGCCAGCAGTGTAAGGGGATTTAACTATGGCTACACCTTC.

This chain uses TRBV27 with TRBJ1-6; D is unclear. The germline V gene has CDR1 MNHEY and CDR2 SMNVEV (reference sequence). Trimming shortened V by 7 bases and J by 8 bases, and 9 bases separated the two germline ends. The CDR3 covers 12 residues. CDR3 in amino acids: CASKSEYSPLHF. CDR3 coding DNA: TGTGCCAGCAAGTCAGAGTATTCACCCCTCCACTTT.

This clone has a single count. The chain couples TRBV7-9 to TRBJ2-7; the match to TRBD1 covers 9 bases. CDR3 length: 16 amino acids. Trimming at V came to 5 bases and at J to 3 bases, leaving 11 bases not matched to a gene. Germline loops: CDR1 SEHNR, CDR2 FQNEAQ (reference sequence). CDR3 bases: TGTGCCAGCAGCCCTAGGTGGGACAGGGCTGACTACGAGCAGTACTTC. Its translation: CASSPRWDRADYEQYF.

The CDR3 is CASSQVNLVGGGEQFF. DNA for the CDR3: TGCGCCAGCAGCCAAGTAAACCTTGTCGGAGGGGGTGAGCAGTTCTTC. The chain has TRBV4-1 and TRBJ2-1; tentatively, D is TRBD1 or TRBD2 (6 bases each). Per germline, CDR1 MGHRA and CDR2 YSYEKL. With 1 base removed from V and 9 bases from J, the gap between germline ends came to 19 bases. The CDR3 covers 16 residues.

V gene TRBV12-5 combines with J gene TRBJ2-6; 10 nucleotides line up with TRBD1. This CDR3 has 16 residues. Germline V CDR1 and CDR2: LGHNT, FRNRAP. The ends lost 4 bases at V and 4 bases at J; junction bases unmatched: 4. The CDR3 DNA sequence: TGTGCTAGTGGTTCGGACAGGGGGGCAGGGGCCAACGTCCTGACTTTC. Encoded protein: CASGSDRGAGANVLTF.

The chain carries TRBV28 and TRBJ1-1, with a weak D call TRBD1 (6 bases). Germline V gene sequence: CDR1 MDHEN, CDR2 SYDVKM. The V and J ends lost 2 bases and 11 bases respectively, with 18 bases between them. This CDR3 is built from 14 residues. In DNA, the CDR3 is TGTGCCAGCAGTTTACCCCGACAGGTAGGGTACGCTTTCTTT. It specifies CASSLPRQVGYAFF.

This CDR3 reads CASSPLTGTEAFF. The CDR3 nucleotides are TGTGCCAGCAGTCCCCTGACAGGCACTGAAGCTTTCTTT. The chain links TRBV27 to TRBJ1-1; tentative D call: TRBD1 (6 bases). Germline lookup yields CDR1 MNHEY and CDR2 SMNVEV (reference sequence). The CDR3 spans 13 residues. V lost 5 bases and J lost 4, with 11 bases in between.

A single count supports this clone. The chain uses TRBV13 and TRBJ2-7; TRBD2 agrees at 11 bases. J gave up 4 bases and V 6 bases, and 8 bases lay outside the gene matches. Germline lookup yields CDR1 PRHDT and CDR2 FYEKMQ (reference sequence). CDR3 length: 15 amino acids. For the CDR3, the DNA is TGTGCCAGCAGTCGTACTAGCGGGGGCATATACGAGCAGTACTTC. This codes for CASSRTSGGIYEQYF.